The 27 T cell receptor beta chains in this list originate from one sample, sequenced in a study of glioma-infiltrating T cells. The iRepertoire nested amplicon-rescue multiplex PCR amplified TCR alpha and beta CDR3s from RNA. TCRdb fed the multiplex PCR reads into MiXCR, producing one record per CDR3 protein. Of about 10,000 distinct CDR3 sequences listed, about 50% are singletons. Sequencing input: glioma tissue, nonneoplastic brain tissue, or PBMCs (not recorded which). The receptors were sampled from a human donor with low-grade glioma or glioblastoma, undergoing nonglioma brain surgery, or in good health (not recorded which).

This clonotype was picked up many times. A much larger clone differs from this one at a single base, so this may be a read error. The chain recombines TRBV7-9 with TRBJ1-1; D gene unclear. Germline lookup yields CDR1 SEHNR and CDR2 FQNEAQ (reference sequence). The CDR3 is made up of 11 amino acids. CDR3 DNA: TGTGCCGGCAGCTCCAAAACTGAAGCTTTCTTT. Its translation: CAGSSKTEAFF.

On this clonotype: Relative to the germline gene, one junction end is altered; a read error may explain this. The CDR3 DNA sequence: TGTGCCAGCATTCCTACAGTGAGTGTGACTGAATCTTTCTTT. Translated, it gives CASIPTVSVTESFF. The chain is built from TRBV25-1 and TRBJ1-1; D unclear. The germline V gene encodes CDR1 MGHDK and CDR2 SYGVNS. CDR3 length: 14 residues.

This clonotype was observed at least ten times. This sequence may be a read error, since a much larger clone differs from it by one base. The chain carries TRBV20-1 and TRBJ2-5; a weak D match, TRBD2 (5 bases). The germline CDR1 and CDR2 sequences are DFQATT and SNEGSKA (reference sequence). Trimming took off 8 bases at V and 4 bases at J, with 17 bases between the two ends. The CDR3 sequence is 13 residues long. CDR3 in DNA: TGCAGTTCCCTGGGCGGGTCACGAGAGACCCAGTACTTC. Protein product: CSSLGGSRETQYF.

As for this clonotype: A junction boundary mismatches the germline segment, possibly from a read error. The genes are TRBV2 and TRBJ2-1; 7 bases agree with TRBD1. Looked up from germline, CDR1 is SNHLY and CDR2 is FYNNEI. The CDR3 is 13 residues long. DNA of the CDR3: TGTGGCAGCTCGGGACAGAGGTGCAATGAGAAGTTCTTC. Protein product: CGSSGQRCNEKFF.

There are many counts of this clonotype. With a much larger clone just one base away, this may be a read error. The V call is TRBV20-1, the J call TRBJ1-1, with D maybe TRBD1 (6 bases). The V gene's germline CDR1 is DFQATT and CDR2 SNEGSKA (reference sequence). The CDR3 is 11 residues long. The ends were cut back, 3 bases at V and 11 bases at J, with 13 bases in the middle. The CDR3 is CSASEGGDAFF. The CDR3 nucleotides are TGCAGTGCTAGTGAAGGGGGAGATGCTTTCTTT.

This clonotype was detected many times. This may be a read error: a much more frequent sequence differs by one nucleotide. The genes are TRBV4-2 and TRBJ2-3, with a tentative D call TRBD2 (5 bases). Deletions cut 5 bases from V and 2 bases from J, with 11 bases between. Looked up from germline, CDR1 is LGHNA and CDR2 is YNFKEQ. This CDR3 region has 14 residues. The CDR3: CASSSSGITDTQYF. In DNA, the CDR3 is TGTGCCAGCAGCTCAAGCGGTATCACAGATACGCAGTATTTT.

About this clonotype: One end of the junction does not line up with germline, which may come from a read error. V gene TRBV4-2 combines with J gene TRBJ2-5; the D gene is possibly TRBD2 (5 bases). The V gene's germline CDR1 is LGHNA and CDR2 YNFKEQ. CDR3 length: 14 amino acids. CDR3 coding DNA: TGTGCAAGCAGCCACGGACGGACTGTGGAGAACCAGTACTTC. It yields the protein CASSHGRTVENQYF.

Of note for this clonotype: The CDR3 end shows no conserved phenylalanine or tryptophan, and so a read error is likely. This chain connects TRBV24-1 to TRBJ2-5; D gene ambiguous. Germline CDR1 KGHDR, CDR2 SFDVKD. The CDR3 loop spans 14 amino acids. V was trimmed by 4 bases and J by 8 bases, leaving 16 bases between them. CDR3 sequence reads: CATSDPGRPGTQYY. The CDR3 DNA reads TGTGCCACCAGTGACCCAGGACGCCCCGGAACCCAGTACTAT.

This clonotype is labeled medium-sized. J is TRBJ2-7 and V is TRBV20-1; 11 bases are shared with TRBD2. The germline V gene encodes CDR1 DFQATT and CDR2 SNEGSKA (reference sequence). The trim removed 6 bases at V and 4 bases at J, leaving 11 bases unmatched. The CDR3 consists of 15 residues. CDR3 in amino acids: CSAGKPLAGVYEQYF. The CDR3 bases are TGCAGTGCGGGGAAACCACTAGCGGGAGTTTACGAGCAGTACTTC.

V gene TRBV20-1 combines with J gene TRBJ2-1; TRBD2 matches 9 bases. CDR3 length: 14 residues. Germline CDR1 and CDR2: DFQATT and SNEGSKA (reference sequence). J was trimmed by 5 bases and V by 3 bases; bases with no gene match: 5. DNA for the CDR3: TGCAGTGCTAGGGCGGCGGGAGGGGACAATGAGCAGTTCTTC. Translation gives CSARAAGGDNEQFF.

Worth noting for this clonotype: An end of the junction does not agree with germline; a read error may underlie this. For the CDR3, the DNA is TGTGCCAGCATCCCGCTAGCGGGAGACACCGGGCAGCTGTTTTTT. Its translation is CASIPLAGDTGQLFF. The gene calls are TRBV4-2 and TRBJ2-2; 10 positions match TRBD2. Germline V lookup: CDR1 LGHNA, CDR2 YNFKEQ. The CDR3 has 15 amino acids.

The chain is built from TRBV3-1 and TRBJ2-3, with TRBD2 matching 9 bases. V lost 8 bases and J lost 4; bases outside the gene matches: 7. The CDR3 sequence is 14 residues long. Germline CDR1 is LGHDT and CDR2 is YNNKEL (reference sequence). CDR3 region: CASQVAGVADTQYF. DNA for the CDR3: TGTGCCAGCCAAGTAGCGGGAGTCGCAGATACGCAGTATTTT.

Within the sample, this clonotype is medium-sized (0.01 to 0.1%). The J gene is TRBJ2-5, the V gene TRBV20-1; tentatively, D is TRBD2 (6 bases). V lost 5 bases and J lost 5, with 21 bases in between. Germline V CDR1 and CDR2: DFQATT, SNEGSKA (reference sequence). CDR3 length: 15 amino acids. The CDR3 is CSAPLHTSTVETQYF. The CDR3 nucleotides read TGCAGTGCTCCCCTTCATACTAGCACGGTTGAGACCCAGTACTTC.

Within the sample, this clonotype is large (0.1 to 1%). The V call is TRBV27, the J call TRBJ1-2, with D maybe TRBD1 (5 bases). Germline V CDR1 and CDR2: MNHEY, SMNVEV (reference sequence). The CDR3 runs 13 residues. The V gene lost 3 bases and the J gene lost 7 bases, with 12 bases spanning the gap. CDR3 DNA sequence: TGTGCCAGCAGTTTTCAGGGTATCGGTGGCTACACCTTC. Amino acids: CASSFQGIGGYTF.

The chain employs TRBV6-9 and TRBJ1-3; D call uncertain. Germline CDR1 MNHGY, CDR2 SVAAGI. This CDR3 is built from 16 residues. Trimming removed 3 bases from V and 5 bases from J, with 17 bases in between. CDR3 region: CASSYSAPRSRNTIYF. In nucleotides, the CDR3 is TGTGCCAGCAGTTACAGTGCACCTAGGTCTAGAAACACCATATATTTT.

This clonotype was counted between two and nine times. One end of the junction does not line up with germline, which may come from a read error. The chain recombines TRBV19 with TRBJ2-3; TRBD2 matches at 9 bases. Germline values: CDR1 LNHDA, CDR2 SQIVND (reference sequence). The CDR3 runs to 15 residues. The CDR3 bases are TGTGCCGGTAGTCCGGGACTAGCAGTCACAGATACGCAGTATTTT. Its protein product is CAGSPGLAVTDTQYF.

For this clonotype: Being one base from a much bigger clone, this may be a read error. The chain uses TRBV28 and TRBJ2-4, with D hard to call. The CDR3 length is 15 residues. Germline lookup yields CDR1 MDHEN and CDR2 SYDVKM. V dropped 3 bases and J dropped 5 bases, with 14 bases sitting between them. The CDR3 nucleotides are TGTGCCAGCAGTTTCGGTTGGGTATCCGAAAACATTCAGTACTTC. Protein: CASSFGWVSENIQYF. Using reference TRBV28 and TRBJ2-4 for the parts outside the CDR3, the full variable domain is DVKVTQSSRYLVKRTGEKVFLECVQDMDHENMFWYRQDPGLGLRLIYFSYDVKMKEKGDIPEGYSVSREKKERFSLILESASTNQTSMYLCASSFGWVSENIQYFGAGTRLSVL.

The gene calls are TRBV4-1 and TRBJ2-7; a weak D match, TRBD2 (5 bases). The length of the CDR3 is 16 residues. Trimming left V 2 bases short and J 4 bases short, with 18 bases between. The germline V gene encodes CDR1 MGHRA and CDR2 YSYEKL. CDR3 nucleotides: TGCGCCAGCAGCCAAAGTAGAGGGAGTGAGATGTACGAGCAGTACTTC. Its translation: CASSQSRGSEMYEQYF.

To note about this clonotype: One base away lies a much larger clone, so this may be a sequencing read error. V usage is TRBV3-1 and J usage is TRBJ2-5, with D perhaps TRBD1 or TRBD2 (5 bases each). Per the germline V gene, CDR1 is LGHDT and CDR2 is YNNKEL (reference sequence). This CDR3 has 15 amino acids. CDR3 DNA: TGTGCCATCAGCAAAAATCGGGGCCAAGCCGGGACCAAGTACTTC. It translates to CAISKNRGQAGTKYF.

V usage is TRBV20-1 and J usage is TRBJ1-1; D might be TRBD1 (5 bases). The CDR3 is 16 residues long. Per the germline V gene, CDR1 is DFQATT and CDR2 is SNEGSKA (reference sequence). With 2 bases removed from V and 5 bases from J, the gap between germline ends came to 21 bases. In DNA, the CDR3 is TGCAGTGCTAGATACCCCCGCGGGCAGGGAGGAACTGAAGCTTTCTTT. Translated: CSARYPRGQGGTEAFF.

In this sample, this clonotype turned up once. A much larger clonotype is one base distant, so this may be a read error. The chain joins TRBV5-1 to TRBJ1-1, with 7 bases lining up with TRBD1. The germline V gene encodes CDR1 SGHRS and CDR2 YFSETQ. The CDR3 extends over 13 amino acids. CDR3 residues: CARSTTGSTEAFF. DNA for the CDR3: TGCGCCCGCAGCACGACAGGGAGCACTGAAGCTTTCTTT.

As concerns this clonotype: A single base separates this from a much larger clone, so it may be a read error. This chain connects TRBV5-4 to TRBJ2-1; D unclear. CDR1 SGHNT and CDR2 YYREEE come from the germline V gene (reference sequence). The CDR3 is made up of 15 amino acids. CDR3 sequence reads: CASSPDISSYNEQLF. Here the CDR3 DNA reads TGTGCCAGCAGCCCAGATATTAGCTCCTACAATGAGCAGCTCTTC.

On this clonotype: One end of the junction fails to match germline, which may point to a read error. The chain employs TRBV4-1 and TRBJ1-5; no firm D call. CDR1 MGHRA and CDR2 YSYEKL come from the germline V gene. The CDR3 contains 15 residues. The DNA of the CDR3 is TGCGCCAGAAGCCAAGATAGCAGTAGCAATCAGCTCCAGCGTTTT. It specifies CARSQDSSSNQLQRF.

This clonotype showed up many times. Being one base from a much bigger clone, this may be a read error. The chain is built from TRBV15 and TRBJ2-2; D might be TRBD2 (5 bases). CDR3 length: 12 amino acids. Germline assignment: CDR1 LNHNV and CDR2 YYDKDF (reference sequence). The CDR3 DNA reads TGTGCCACCAGCAGACCAACCGGGGATCTGTTTTTT. It translates to CATSRPTGDLFF.

The count of this clonotype is one. Because the CDR3 is missing its conserved closing phenylalanine or tryptophan, this is likely a read error. This rearrangement joins TRBV7-3 to TRBJ2-3; D is perhaps TRBD2 (6 bases). This CDR3 is 14 amino acids long. Germline assignment: CDR1 SGHTA and CDR2 FQGTGA. Between the trimmed V and J ends, which lost 2 bases and 6 bases, there was a span of 12 bases. CDR3 in amino acids: CASSLSGASDTQYL. The CDR3 DNA reads TGTGCCAGCAGCTTATCGGGAGCATCGGATACGCAGTATTTG.

This clonotype was observed many times. Relative to the germline gene, one junction end is altered; a read error may explain this. In nucleotides, the CDR3 is TGTGCCATCAGCCAAGATCGCCTCGCTCTACAGCATTTT. This translates into CAISQDRLALQHF. This chain links TRBV3-1 with TRBJ1-5, with unresolved D. This CDR3 contains 13 residues. Germline assignment: CDR1 LGHDT and CDR2 YNNKEL (reference sequence).

This clonotype has a count of ten or more. A single base separates this from a much larger clone, so it may be a read error. This chain uses TRBV7-2 with TRBJ2-3, with D hard to call. Germline V gene sequence: CDR1 SGHTA, CDR2 FQGNSA. The CDR3 is 11 residues long. The CDR3 protein is CAISFGDTQYF. CDR3 DNA sequence: TGTGCCATCAGCTTTGGGGATACGCAGTATTTT.